These T cell receptor beta chains were read from a single sample in a study of T-cell memory formation after mild COVID-19. TCRdb reprocessed the 5' RACE reads via MiXCR and lists one record per CDR3 protein. This sample has around 340,000 distinct CDR3 sequences, with around 21% found just once. The sample consisted of PBMCs or a T cell subset sorted from them (not recorded which). The receptors were sampled from an adult woman who had mild COVID-19 (a few samples of this study predate the infection). Cell type and time point are not known. Both conserved end residues are part of each CDR3. The order of the fields is J gene, clone size, D gene, V gene, CDR3 DNA, CDR3 protein. A D gene is named only where the DNA matches it firmly. Clone size is stated in some rows and not others, as once, few, many or a class when expanded.

TRBJ1-2 | NA | TRBD1 | TRBV19 | TGTGCCAGTAGTCCGGGACAGGGACTTTGGGATGGCTACACCTTC | CASSPGQGLWDGYTF
TRBJ2-2 | once | NA | TRBV7-8 | TGTGCCAGCAGCTTAGGCTTCAGGGCCGGGGAGCTGTTTTTT | CASSLGFRAGELFF
TRBJ2-1 | NA | TRBD2 | TRBV10-3 | TGTGCCATCAGTGAGTCGGGACTATCGGCCAAGAATGAGCAGTTCTTC | CAISESGLSAKNEQFF
TRBJ1-5 | NA | NA | TRBV7-9 | TGTGCCATCAAGGTGGGGTCGTATAGCAATCAGCCCCAGCATTTT | CAIKVGSYSNQPQHF
TRBJ2-3 | few | TRBD1 | TRBV20-1 | TGCAGTGCCCCCGGGACAGGGGGCTGGGATACGCAGTATTTT | CSAPGTGGWDTQYF
TRBJ2-3 | NA | NA | TRBV4-1 | TGCGCCAGCAGCCGAGTCGTCGGCGGGGAGGATACGCAGTATTTT | CASSRVVGGEDTQYF
TRBJ2-3 | NA | TRBD2 | TRBV9 | TGTGCCAGCAGCGATCCTAGCGGGGGGGCTGGCACAGATACGCAGTATTTT | CASSDPSGGAGTDTQYF
TRBJ2-1 | NA | TRBD2 | TRBV6-4 | TGTGCCAGCAGTCCTATCGGCGGGGGGTCCGATGAGCAGTTCTTC | CASSPIGGGSDEQFF
TRBJ1-4 | NA | TRBD1 | TRBV7-8 | TGTGCCAGCAGCGCCCCGACAGGGGGCGCAACTAATGAAAAACTGTTTTTT | CASSAPTGGATNEKLFF
TRBJ1-1 | many | NA | TRBV20-1 | TGCAGTGCTGACGGACTGGACACTGAAGCTTTCTTT | CSADGLDTEAFF
TRBJ2-7 | few | NA | TRBV5-6 | TGTGCCAGCAGCCACTCGGGTCTCTACGAGCAGTACTTC | CASSHSGLYEQYF
TRBJ2-3 | few | NA | TRBV6-5 | TGTGCCAGCAGTTACGCGGGACCCGTGGATACGCAGTATTTT | CASSYAGPVDTQYF
TRBJ1-2 | NA | TRBD1 | TRBV12-3/TRBV12-4 | TGTGCCAGCAGCCCCTGGACAGGGCGCTACACCTTC | CASSPWTGRYTF
TRBJ2-7 | few | NA | TRBV6-1 | TGTGCCAGCAGTGGGACGGAAAACTACGAGCAGTACTTC | CASSGTENYEQYF
TRBJ1-3 | NA | NA | TRBV2 | TGTGCCAGCAGTGAAGGGGGTAACACCATATATTTT | CASSEGGNTIYF
TRBJ1-1 | NA | TRBD1 | TRBV5-1 | TGCGCCAGCAGTCCCAGGACAGGGGGGATCACTGAAGCTTTCTTT | CASSPRTGGITEAFF
TRBJ1-2 | many | NA | TRBV4-3 | TGCGCCAGCAGCCATGATAACTTGTGGGGCTACACCTTC | CASSHDNLWGYTF
TRBJ2-7 | NA | TRBD1 | TRBV27 | TGTGCCAGCCGATCCGGGACAGCGAGCTCCTACGAGCAGTACTTC | CASRSGTASSYEQYF
TRBJ2-4 | NA | NA | TRBV20-1 | TGCAGTGCTACACCACCCCGGGATGTGGGCAAAAACATTCAGTACTTC | CSATPPRDVGKNIQYF
TRBJ2-5 | once | NA | TRBV12-3/TRBV12-4 | TGTGCCAGCAGTTTATGGGGGGCCGAAGAGACCCAGTACTTC | CASSLWGAEETQYF
TRBJ2-2 | few | TRBD2 | TRBV7-9 | TGTGCCAGCGCCCCCCTAGCGGGAGACACCGGGGAGCTGTTTTTT | CASAPLAGDTGELFF
TRBJ1-1 | few | TRBD1 | TRBV25-1 | TGTGCCAGCAAGTCCCTGCGGGACAGCCACACTGAAGCTTTCTTT | CASKSLRDSHTEAFF
TRBJ2-7 | few | NA | TRBV7-2 | TGTGCCAGCAGCTTACCCGTGGGAACCTACGAGCAGTACTTC | CASSLPVGTYEQYF
TRBJ2-5 | few | NA | TRBV6-5 | TGTGCCAGCAGGGTGCTGAGGGGGGAGACCCAGTACTTC | CASRVLRGETQYF
TRBJ2-5 | NA | TRBD1 | TRBV30 | TGTGCCTGGAGTCCCGGACAGGGTGTCCAAGAGACCCAGTACTTC | CAWSPGQGVQETQYF
TRBJ2-1 | NA | TRBD2 | TRBV5-1 | TGCGCCAGCAGCGAGCCGAAAAGGGTACTAGCGGGACCATACAATGAGCAGTTCTTC | CASSEPKRVLAGPYNEQFF